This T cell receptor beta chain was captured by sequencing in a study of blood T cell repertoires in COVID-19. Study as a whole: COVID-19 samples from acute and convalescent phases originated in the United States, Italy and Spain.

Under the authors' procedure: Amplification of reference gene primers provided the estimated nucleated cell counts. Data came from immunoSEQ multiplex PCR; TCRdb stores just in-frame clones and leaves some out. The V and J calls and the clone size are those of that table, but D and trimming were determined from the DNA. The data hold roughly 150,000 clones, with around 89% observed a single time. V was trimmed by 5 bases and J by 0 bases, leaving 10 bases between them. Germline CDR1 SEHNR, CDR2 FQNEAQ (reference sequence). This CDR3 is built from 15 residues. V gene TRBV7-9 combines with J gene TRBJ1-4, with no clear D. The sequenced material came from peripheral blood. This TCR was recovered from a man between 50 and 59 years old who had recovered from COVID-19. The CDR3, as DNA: TGTGCCAGCAGCCCCCGAGGGCCAACTAATGAAAAACTGTTTTTT. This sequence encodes CASSPRGPTNEKLFF.